This T cell receptor (beta chain) was observed in a study of CD8 T cells in ankylosing spondylitis. Broader study findings: A motif of fewer than ten highly homologous TCR beta variants was seen as apparently characteristic of ankylosing spondylitis blood.

Note on this clonotype: The antigen is unknown.

The TCR beta libraries were generated through quantitative 5'-RACE incorporating molecular barcodes. TCRdb analysed the 5' RACE reads with MiXCR anew, one entry per CDR3 protein. Found here are approximately 440,000 distinct CDR3 sequences, 17% of them singletons; the top ten hold approximately 1%. The CDR3 loop spans 16 amino acids. With V trimmed by 4 bases and J by 7 bases, 15 bases remained unmatched. The sequenced sample was blood, either unsorted or a sorted T cell fraction (not recorded which). The sequence was obtained from a male donor with ankylosing spondylitis. J is TRBJ1-2 and V is TRBV12-3 or TRBV12-4; 7 bases line up with TRBD1. The CDR3 loop reads CASSSSGTEGLRGYTF. CDR3 DNA sequence: TGTGCCAGCAGTTCCTCGGGGACAGAGGGCTTACGTGGCTACACCTTC.